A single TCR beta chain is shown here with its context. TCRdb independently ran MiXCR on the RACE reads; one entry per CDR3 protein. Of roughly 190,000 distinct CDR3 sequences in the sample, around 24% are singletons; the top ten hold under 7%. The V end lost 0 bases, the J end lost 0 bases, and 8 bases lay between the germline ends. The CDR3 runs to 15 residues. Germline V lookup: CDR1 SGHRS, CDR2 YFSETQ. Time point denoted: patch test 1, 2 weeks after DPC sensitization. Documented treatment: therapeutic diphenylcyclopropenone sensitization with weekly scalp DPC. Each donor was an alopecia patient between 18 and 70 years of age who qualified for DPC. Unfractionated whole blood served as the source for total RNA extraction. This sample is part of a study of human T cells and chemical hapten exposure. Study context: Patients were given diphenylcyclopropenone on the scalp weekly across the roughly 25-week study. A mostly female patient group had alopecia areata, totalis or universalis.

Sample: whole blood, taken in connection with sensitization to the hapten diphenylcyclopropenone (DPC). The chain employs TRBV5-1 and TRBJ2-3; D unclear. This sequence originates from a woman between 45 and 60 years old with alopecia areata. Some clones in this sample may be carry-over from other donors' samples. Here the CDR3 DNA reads TGCGCCAGCAGCTTGGACTCGGCAAGCACAGATACGCAGTATTTT. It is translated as CASSLDSASTDTQYF.